The TCR beta chain described here comes from a study of shared clonotypes between healthy human individuals. The junction had 5 bases not matched to a gene; V was cut back by 1 base and J by 5 bases. The CDR3 sequence is 14 residues long. The germline gives CDR1 SGDLS, CDR2 YYNGEE. Notes on this clone: This sample also contains other DNA sequences that code for the same CDR3.

Positively selected for CCR7, the CD45RO-negative cells used as naive CD8 cells excluded terminally differentiated effector memory CD45RA+ cells. Donors were Caucasian adults residing in Nashville, Tennessee, USA. TCRdb's copy holds only in-frame clones and misses some; the assay was immunoSEQ multiplex PCR. The profile shows millions of clones, 93% of them singletons. The sequence came from a young man in good health. Some clones in this sample may be carry-over from other donors' samples. The sequencing input was naive CD8+ T cells from PBMCs. V and J are TRBV9 and TRBJ2-7, with 8 bases fitting TRBD1. As DNA, the CDR3 is TGTGCCAGCAGCGTACGGGACAGGCCCCACGAGCAGTACTTC. The encoded protein is CASSVRDRPHEQYF.